Below, one T cell receptor (beta chain) is given with its context. These data belong to a study of spatial heterogeneity in lung cancer. At the level of the study: Around 22 months after resection was the median timing of the follow-up PBMC samples, which were sequenced when available.

From the 5' RACE reads, TCRdb called clonotypes with MiXCR, one entry per CDR3 protein. This repertoire shows under 150,000 distinct CDR3 sequences, 12% found once; its top ten account for around 16%. V lost 6 bases, J lost 2 bases, and 10 bases lay in between. In germline, CDR1 is SNHLY, CDR2 FYNNEI. The CDR3 totals 13 residues. Time point in this sample: blood at routine non-recurrence follow-up after resection. Whole RNA came from tumor, nontumor lung or frozen PBMC and was sequenced without being sorted. V and J are TRBV2 and TRBJ2-5; possibly TRBD1 or TRBD2 for D (5 bases each). This TCR came from a male donor with early-stage non-small cell lung cancer. This sample comprised PBMCs, obtained at follow-up. CDR3 amino acids: CASRGPTQETQYF. The CDR3 nucleotides read TGTGCCAGCAGGGGACCAACACAAGAGACCCAGTACTTC.